This T cell receptor beta chain was sequenced in a study of cytomegalovirus exposure and HLA in healthy donors. Study results and limitations: Among the CMV-associated chains, a few were confirmed in vitro as specific for CMV antigens. Rarity held for most TCR sequences, but there were some public TCRs that occurred in many donors. In the roughly 120 validation repertoires, a later analysis found that first-cohort TCR clusters tended to co-occur. Listed as cytomegalovirus-associated were around 160 TCR beta chains.

The method was immunoSEQ multiplex PCR; TCRdb's version includes in-frame clones alone and lacks a portion of them. The sample holds around 150,000 clones, approximately 84% seen once. Remarks on this clone: No antigen is known for it.

With V trimmed by 6 bases and J by 2 bases, 7 bases remained unmatched. In germline, CDR1 is MNHEY, CDR2 SMNVEV (reference sequence). The CDR3 spans 15 residues. This sequence was found in a man between 25 and 39 years old in good health and CMV-seropositive. The chain links TRBV27 to TRBJ2-7; 10 positions match TRBD2. The sequenced sample consisted of PBMCs. The CDR3 region is CASSSGTSEAYEQYF. The CDR3 region has the DNA TGTGCCAGCAGCAGCGGGACTAGCGAAGCCTACGAGCAGTACTTC.